This TCR beta chain was captured in a study of Ad26.COV2.S vaccination and SARS-CoV-2 variants. On the study more broadly: The trial was COV1001 and the donor's arm was Ad26.COV2.S. Intramuscularly, Ad26.COV2.S was given either once or twice, 56 days apart.

Study-level results: Reports say spike-specific CD8+ and CD4+ T cell responses covered substantial breadth after vaccination.

Treatment indicated: some 20 received Ad26.COV2.S at low or high dose, single or two shots; 5 received placebo; per-sample allocation not given. Sampling happened 63 days after the first vaccine or placebo injection. The vaccine delivered Wuhan-strain SARS-CoV-2 spike through an Ad26 vector. A remark on this clone: Its antigen remains unidentified.

Sequencing was performed with immunoSEQ multiplex PCR; in TCRdb, only in-frame clones are kept and a portion is missing. The sample holds some 480,000 clones, around nine tenths seen once. V gave up 0 bases and J gave up 3 bases, with 11 bases separating them. Germline V gene data show CDR1 as SGDLS and CDR2 as YYNGEE. The CDR3 spans 15 residues. This specimen consisted of peripheral blood, obtained in a trial of Ad26.COV2.S vaccine versus placebo. The rearrangement links TRBV9 to TRBJ2-3; the D gene is possibly TRBD2 (6 bases). The sequence was obtained from a person between 18 and 65 years old who received the Ad26.COV2.S COVID-19 vaccine or a placebo. CDR3 bases: TGTGCCAGCAGCGTAGCTGTGCGGGAAACAGATACGCAGTATTTT. This sequence encodes CASSVAVRETDTQYF.